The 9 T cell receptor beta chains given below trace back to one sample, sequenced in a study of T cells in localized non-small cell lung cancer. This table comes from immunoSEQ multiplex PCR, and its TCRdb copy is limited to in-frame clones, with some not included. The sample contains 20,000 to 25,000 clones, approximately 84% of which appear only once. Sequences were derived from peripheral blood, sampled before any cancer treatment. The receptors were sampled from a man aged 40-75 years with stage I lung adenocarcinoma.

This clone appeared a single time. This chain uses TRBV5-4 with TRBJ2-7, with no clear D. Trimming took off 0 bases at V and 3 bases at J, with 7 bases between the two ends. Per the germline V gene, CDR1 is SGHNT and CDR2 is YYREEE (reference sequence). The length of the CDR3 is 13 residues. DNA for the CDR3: TGTGCCAGCAGCTTGGACGGCGTCTACGAGCAGTACTTC. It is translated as CASSLDGVYEQYF.

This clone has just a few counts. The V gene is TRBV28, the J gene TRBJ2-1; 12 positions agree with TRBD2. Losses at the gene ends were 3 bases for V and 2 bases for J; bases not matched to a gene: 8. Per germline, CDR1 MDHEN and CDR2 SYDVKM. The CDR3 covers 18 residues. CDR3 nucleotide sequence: TGTGCCAGCAGTTTGGGACTAGCGGGTGCCCCGGCCTACAATGAGCAGTTCTTC. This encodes CASSLGLAGAPAYNEQFF.

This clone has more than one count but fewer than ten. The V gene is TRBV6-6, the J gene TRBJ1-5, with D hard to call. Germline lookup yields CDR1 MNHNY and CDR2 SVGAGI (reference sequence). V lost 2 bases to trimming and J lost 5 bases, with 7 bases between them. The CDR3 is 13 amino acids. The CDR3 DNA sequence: TGTGCCAGCAGTTACGGAATCCATCAGCCCCAGCATTTT. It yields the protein CASSYGIHQPQHF.

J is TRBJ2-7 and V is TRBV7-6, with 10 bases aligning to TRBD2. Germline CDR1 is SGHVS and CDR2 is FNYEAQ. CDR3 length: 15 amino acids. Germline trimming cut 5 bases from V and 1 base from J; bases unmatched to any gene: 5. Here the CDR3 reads CASSPSGGGSYEQYF. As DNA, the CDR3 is TGTGCCAGCAGCCCCAGCGGGGGGGGTTCCTACGAGCAGTACTTC.

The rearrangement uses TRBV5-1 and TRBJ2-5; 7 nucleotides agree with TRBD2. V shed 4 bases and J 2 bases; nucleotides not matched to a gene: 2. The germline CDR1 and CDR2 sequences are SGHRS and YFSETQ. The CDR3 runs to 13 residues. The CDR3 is CASSRTRQETQYF. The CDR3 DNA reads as TGCGCCAGCAGCCGGACTAGGCAAGAGACCCAGTACTTC.

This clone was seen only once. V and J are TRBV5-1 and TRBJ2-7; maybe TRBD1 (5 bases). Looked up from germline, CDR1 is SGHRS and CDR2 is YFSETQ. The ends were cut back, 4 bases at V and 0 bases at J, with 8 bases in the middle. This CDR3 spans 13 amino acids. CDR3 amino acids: CASSPDNSYEQYF. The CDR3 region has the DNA TGCGCCAGCAGCCCGGACAACTCCTACGAGCAGTACTTC.

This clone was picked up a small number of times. The CDR3 DNA is TGCAGTGCTGGAGTAAATACGCAGTATTTT. As protein: CSAGVNTQYF. The chain carries TRBV20-1 and TRBJ2-3; D not certain. The CDR3 spans 10 residues. The germline V and J ends were trimmed by 5 bases and 7 bases, with 7 bases remaining between them. Germline lookup yields CDR1 DFQATT and CDR2 SNEGSKA (reference sequence).

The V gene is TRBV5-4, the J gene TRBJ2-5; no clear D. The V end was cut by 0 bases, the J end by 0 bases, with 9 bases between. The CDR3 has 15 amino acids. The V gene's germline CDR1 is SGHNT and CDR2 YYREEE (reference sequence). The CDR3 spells CASSLGGTYQETQYF. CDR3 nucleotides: TGTGCCAGCAGCTTGGGGGGAACGTACCAAGAGACCCAGTACTTC. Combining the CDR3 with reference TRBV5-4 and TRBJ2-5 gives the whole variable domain ETGVTQSPTHLIKTRGQQVTLRCSSQSGHNTVSWYQQALGQGPQFIFQYYREEENGRGNFPPRFSGLQFPNYSSELNVNALELDDSALYLCASSLGGTYQETQYFGPGTRLLVL.

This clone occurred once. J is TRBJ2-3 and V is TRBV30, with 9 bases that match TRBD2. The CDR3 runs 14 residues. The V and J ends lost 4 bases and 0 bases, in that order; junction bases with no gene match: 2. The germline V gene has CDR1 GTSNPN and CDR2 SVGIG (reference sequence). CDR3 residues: CAWTSGVSTDTQYF. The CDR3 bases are TGTGCCTGGACTAGCGGGGTGAGCACAGATACGCAGTATTTT.